Following are 14 T cell receptor beta chains from one sample sequenced in a study of T cell responses to AZD1222 COVID-19 vaccine. Clones were read by immunoSEQ multiplex PCR, and TCRdb kept only the in-frame ones, dropping some. The sample gives about 140,000 clones, about 92% of which show up once; 0.85% to 0.95% is in the top ten. The specimen was peripheral blood, collected on day 0 of MenACWY control vaccination. These receptors were collected from an adult in good health.

The chain has TRBV27 and TRBJ1-2, with D perhaps matching TRBD1 (5 bases). CDR3 size: 16 residues. V gave up 3 bases and J gave up 2 bases, with 16 bases separating them. Germline lookup yields CDR1 MNHEY and CDR2 SMNVEV (reference sequence). CDR3 region: CASSFIPTRANYGYTF. The CDR3, as DNA: TGTGCCAGCAGTTTTATACCGACCAGGGCGAACTATGGCTACACCTTC.

This chain joins TRBV9 and TRBJ1-1; D is uncertain. Germline CDR1 reads SGDLS; CDR2 reads YYNGEE. CDR3 length: 13 amino acids. With 4 bases removed from V and 0 bases from J, the gap between germline ends came to 7 bases. DNA for the CDR3: TGTGCCAGCAGCCCTCACCTGAACACTGAAGCTTTCTTT. Protein sequence: CASSPHLNTEAFF.

This clone was recorded only once. J is TRBJ1-2 and V is TRBV5-6; 7 bases agree with TRBD1. V trimming: 2 bases; J trimming: 7 bases; junction bases outside the gene matches: 8. CDR3 length: 14 residues. The germline gives CDR1 SGHDT, CDR2 YYEEEE. The CDR3 is CASSFGGGLSGYTF. The CDR3 DNA reads TGTGCCAGCAGCTTTGGAGGGGGCCTTAGTGGCTACACCTTC.

CDR3 in amino acids: CASGFRFSGTSGRASNEQFF. The DNA for the CDR3 is TGCGCCAGCGGGTTCCGATTTTCCGGGACTAGCGGGAGGGCCAGCAATGAGCAGTTCTTC. The chain couples TRBV5-1 to TRBJ2-1; 16 bases are shared with TRBD2. V trimming: 7 bases; J trimming: 6 bases; junction bases outside the gene matches: 19. Germline V gives CDR1 SGHRS, CDR2 YFSETQ. This CDR3 is built from 20 residues.

The rearrangement uses TRBV18 and TRBJ1-1; D remains ambiguous. V lost 1 base and J 3 bases, leaving 6 bases between the germline ends. Germline V gene lookup returns CDR1 KGHSH and CDR2 LQKENI. This CDR3 is 13 amino acids long. Here the CDR3 reads CASSPQRDTEAFF. DNA for the CDR3: TGTGCCAGCTCACCACAGAGGGACACTGAAGCTTTCTTT.

V usage is TRBV7-2 and J usage is TRBJ2-1, with 11 bases identical to TRBD2. Germline assignment: CDR1 SGHTA and CDR2 FQGNSA. The CDR3 loop spans 19 amino acids. V lost 1 base and J lost 1; bases outside the gene matches: 9. The CDR3 bases are TGTGCCAGCAGCTTAGGCGGGGGTCTAGCGGGAGGTTCCTACAATGAGCAGTTCTTC. It translates to CASSLGGGLAGGSYNEQFF.

The gene calls are TRBV3-1 (or the pseudogene TRBV3-2) and TRBJ2-5; 10 positions match TRBD1. CDR1 and CDR2 from the germline V gene are LGHDT and YNNKEL (reference sequence). This CDR3 has 14 residues. The V gene end was trimmed by 4 bases and the J gene end by 4 bases; junction bases not matched to a gene: 3. The CDR3 nucleotides read TGTGCCAGCAGCCCGGGACAGGGGACAGAGACCCAGTACTTC. It encodes CASSPGQGTETQYF.

Only a few counts were recorded for this clone. The chain employs TRBV3-1 (or the pseudogene TRBV3-2) and TRBJ2-6, with 8 bases that match TRBD1. With V trimmed by 0 bases and J by 0 bases, 7 bases remained unmatched. Germline V gene data show CDR1 as LGHDT and CDR2 as YNNKEL (reference sequence). CDR3 size: 19 residues. The CDR3 protein is CASSQDIDRGTSGANVLTF. DNA for the CDR3: TGTGCCAGCAGCCAAGACATCGACAGGGGAACCTCTGGGGCCAACGTCCTGACTTTC.

The chain links TRBV10-3 to TRBJ2-7; D gene ambiguous. This CDR3 is 13 amino acids long. The ends were cut back, 6 bases at V and 2 bases at J, with 11 bases in the middle. Per germline, CDR1 ENHRY and CDR2 SYGVKD. CDR3 amino acids: CAIRRTEPYEQYF. The CDR3 coding sequence is TGTGCCATCAGAAGAACAGAGCCCTACGAGCAGTACTTC.

V and J are TRBV7-9 and TRBJ1-1; D is perhaps TRBD1 (6 bases). The CDR3 loop spans 16 amino acids. Germline assignment: CDR1 SEHNR and CDR2 FQNEAQ (reference sequence). V was cut by 6 bases and J by 5 bases, with 22 bases left in between. The CDR3 DNA sequence: TGTGCCAGCAGACTTTCAGGGCGGGGGCGTAAGACTGAAGCTTTCTTT. Amino acids: CASRLSGRGRKTEAFF.

This chain joins TRBV30 and TRBJ2-5; 8 bases match TRBD2. V trimming: 3 bases; J trimming: 3 bases; junction bases outside the gene matches: 9. Germline V gene lookup returns CDR1 GTSNPN and CDR2 SVGIG (reference sequence). This CDR3 comprises 15 residues. CDR3 sequence (DNA): TGTGCCTGGAGCCCTATCAGCGGGAGCGAAGAGACCCAGTACTTC. Its protein is CAWSPISGSEETQYF.

This chain uses TRBV27 with TRBJ1-6; the D gene is possibly TRBD1 (5 bases). Germline V CDR1 and CDR2: MNHEY, SMNVEV (reference sequence). The V gene lost 3 bases and the J gene lost 7 bases, with 19 bases spanning the gap. CDR3 length: 17 amino acids. The CDR3 DNA follows: TGTGCCAGCAGTTTGGGGCCGGGGGGGGTGGAGAATTCACCCCTCCACTTT. Protein: CASSLGPGGVENSPLHF.

In this sample, this clone turned up once. The chain employs TRBV15 and TRBJ2-2, with a possible D match to TRBD2 (5 bases). Germline values: CDR1 LNHNV, CDR2 YYDKDF (reference sequence). This CDR3 region has 13 residues. V dropped 2 bases and J dropped 5 bases, with 6 bases sitting between them. The CDR3 region has the DNA TGTGCCACCAGCAGAAAGCGGACCGGGGAGCTGTTTTTT. This gives the protein CATSRKRTGELFF.

This clone was detected only a few times. The genes are TRBV7-2 and TRBJ2-7; 8 nucleotides agree with TRBD2. The CDR3 is made up of 16 amino acids. Trimming cost V 3 bases and J 8 bases; bases outside gene matches: 15. Germline loops: CDR1 SGHTA, CDR2 FQGNSA. CDR3 DNA sequence: TGTGCCAGCAGCTTGGCTTCCAGCGGGGGCCCCTCTCAGCAGTACTTC. It translates to CASSLASSGGPSQQYF.